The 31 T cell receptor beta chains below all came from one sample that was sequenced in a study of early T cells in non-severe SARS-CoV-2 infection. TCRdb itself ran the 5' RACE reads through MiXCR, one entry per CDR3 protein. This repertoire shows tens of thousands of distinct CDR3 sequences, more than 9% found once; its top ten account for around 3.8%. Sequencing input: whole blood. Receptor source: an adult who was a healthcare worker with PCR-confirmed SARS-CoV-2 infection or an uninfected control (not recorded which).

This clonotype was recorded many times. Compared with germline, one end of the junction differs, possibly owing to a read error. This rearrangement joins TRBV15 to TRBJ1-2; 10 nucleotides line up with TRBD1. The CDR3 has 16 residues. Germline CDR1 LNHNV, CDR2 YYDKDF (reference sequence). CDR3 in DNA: TGTGCCACCAGCAGAGATCCGGGACAGGGGCACTACGGCTACACCTTC. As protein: CATSRDPGQGHYGYTF. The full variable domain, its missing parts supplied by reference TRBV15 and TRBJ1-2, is DAMVIQNPRYQVTQFGKPVTLSCSQTLNHNVMYWYQQKSSQAPKLLFHYYDKDFNNEADTPDNFQSRRPNTSFCFLDIRSPGLGDTAMYLCATSRDPGQGHYGYTFGSGTRLTVV.

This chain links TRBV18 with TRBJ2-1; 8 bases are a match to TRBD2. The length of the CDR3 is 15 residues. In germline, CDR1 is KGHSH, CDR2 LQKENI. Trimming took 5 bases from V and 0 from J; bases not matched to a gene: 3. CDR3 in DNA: TGTGCCAGCTCAACGGGGGGGAACTCCTACAATGAGCAGTTCTTC. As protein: CASSTGGNSYNEQFF.

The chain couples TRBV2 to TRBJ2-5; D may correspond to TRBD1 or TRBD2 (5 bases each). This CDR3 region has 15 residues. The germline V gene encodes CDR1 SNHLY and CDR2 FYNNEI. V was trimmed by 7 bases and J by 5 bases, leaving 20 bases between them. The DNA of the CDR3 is TGTGCCAGCACGTACTTGGGACCGCCCGTCGAGACCCAGTACTTC. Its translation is CASTYLGPPVETQYF.

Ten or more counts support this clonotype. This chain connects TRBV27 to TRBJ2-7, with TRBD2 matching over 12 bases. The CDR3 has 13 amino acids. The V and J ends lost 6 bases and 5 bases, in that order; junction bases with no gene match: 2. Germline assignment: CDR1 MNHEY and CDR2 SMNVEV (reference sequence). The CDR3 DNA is TGTGCCAGCAGGAGACTAGCGGGAGACGAGCAGTACTTC. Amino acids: CASRRLAGDEQYF.

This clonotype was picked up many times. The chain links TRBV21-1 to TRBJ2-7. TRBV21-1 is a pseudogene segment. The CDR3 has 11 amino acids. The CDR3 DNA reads TGTGCCAGCGAGGAAGGGTACGAGCAGTACTTC. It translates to CASEEGYEQYF.

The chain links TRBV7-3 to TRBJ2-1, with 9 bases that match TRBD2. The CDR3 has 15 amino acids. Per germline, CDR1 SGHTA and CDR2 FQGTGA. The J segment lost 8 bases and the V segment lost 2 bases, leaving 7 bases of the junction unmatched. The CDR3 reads CASSLVAGVLDEQFF. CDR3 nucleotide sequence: TGTGCCAGCAGCTTAGTAGCGGGAGTTTTGGATGAGCAGTTCTTC.

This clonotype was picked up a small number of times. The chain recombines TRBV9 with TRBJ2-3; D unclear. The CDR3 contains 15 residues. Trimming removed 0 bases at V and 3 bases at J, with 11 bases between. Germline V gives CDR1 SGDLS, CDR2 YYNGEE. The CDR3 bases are TGTGCCAGCAGCGTAGCCCTAGGGCGTACAGATACGCAGTATTTT. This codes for CASSVALGRTDTQYF.

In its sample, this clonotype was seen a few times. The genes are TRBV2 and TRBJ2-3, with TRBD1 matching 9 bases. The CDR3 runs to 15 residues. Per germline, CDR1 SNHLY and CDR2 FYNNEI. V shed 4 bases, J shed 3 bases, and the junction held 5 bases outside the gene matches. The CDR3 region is CASSGRQGGTDTQYF. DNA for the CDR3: TGTGCCAGCAGTGGGCGACAGGGGGGGACAGATACGCAGTATTTT.

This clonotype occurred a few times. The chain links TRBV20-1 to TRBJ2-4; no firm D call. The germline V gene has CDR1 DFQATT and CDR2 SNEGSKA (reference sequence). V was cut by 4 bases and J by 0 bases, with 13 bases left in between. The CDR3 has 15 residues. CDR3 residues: CSATSALRAKNIQYF. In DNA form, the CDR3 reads TGCAGTGCTACCTCCGCGTTGCGAGCCAAAAACATTCAGTACTTC.

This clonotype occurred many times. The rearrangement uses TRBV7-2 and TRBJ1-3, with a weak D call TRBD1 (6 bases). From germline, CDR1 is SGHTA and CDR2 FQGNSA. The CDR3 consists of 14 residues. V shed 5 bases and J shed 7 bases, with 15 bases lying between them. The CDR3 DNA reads TGTGCCAGCAGCATTCCAGGGGATCGGAACACCATATATTTT. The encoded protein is CASSIPGDRNTIYF.

The CDR3 region has the DNA TGTGCCAGCACTCTGACAGGGACGAGCGAGCAGTACTTC. Translated, it gives CASTLTGTSEQYF. This rearrangement joins TRBV27 to TRBJ2-7; 7 bases are shared with TRBD1. The germline gives CDR1 MNHEY, CDR2 SMNVEV (reference sequence). The ends lost 7 bases at V and 6 bases at J; junction bases unmatched: 9. The CDR3 extends over 13 amino acids.

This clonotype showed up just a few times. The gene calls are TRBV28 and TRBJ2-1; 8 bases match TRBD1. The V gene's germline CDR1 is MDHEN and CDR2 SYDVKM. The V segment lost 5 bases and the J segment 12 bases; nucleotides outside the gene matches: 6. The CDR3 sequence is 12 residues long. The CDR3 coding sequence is TGTGCCAGCAGTCTCGGACAGGGCGGGCAGTTCTTC. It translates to CASSLGQGGQFF.

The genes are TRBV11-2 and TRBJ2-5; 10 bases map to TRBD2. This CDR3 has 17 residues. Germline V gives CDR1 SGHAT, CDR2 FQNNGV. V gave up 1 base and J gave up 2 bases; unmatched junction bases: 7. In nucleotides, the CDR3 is TGTGCCAGCAGCTTAGTTCTAGCGGGAGCGGGGCAAGAGACCCAGTACTTC. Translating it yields CASSLVLAGAGQETQYF.

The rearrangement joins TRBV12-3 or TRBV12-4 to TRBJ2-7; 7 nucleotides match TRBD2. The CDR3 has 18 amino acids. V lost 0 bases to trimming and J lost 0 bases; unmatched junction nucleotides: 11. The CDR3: CASSLALGEGYDSYEQYF. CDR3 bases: TGTGCCAGCAGTTTAGCGCTCGGGGAGGGTTACGACTCCTACGAGCAGTACTTC.

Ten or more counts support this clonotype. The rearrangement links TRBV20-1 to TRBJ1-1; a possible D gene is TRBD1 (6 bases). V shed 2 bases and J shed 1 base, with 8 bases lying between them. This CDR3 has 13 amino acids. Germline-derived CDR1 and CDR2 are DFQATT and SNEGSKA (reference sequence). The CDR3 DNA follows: TGCAGTGCTAGAAAAGGGGGGAACACTGAAGCTTTCTTT. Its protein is CSARKGGNTEAFF.

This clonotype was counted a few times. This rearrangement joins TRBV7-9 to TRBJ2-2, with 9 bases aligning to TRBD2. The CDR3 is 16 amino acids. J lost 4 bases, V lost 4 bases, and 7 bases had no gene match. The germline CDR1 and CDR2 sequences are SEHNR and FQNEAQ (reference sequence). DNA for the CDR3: TGTGCCAGCAGCTCTCGGACTAGCGTGGGCACCGGGGAGCTGTTTTTT. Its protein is CASSSRTSVGTGELFF.

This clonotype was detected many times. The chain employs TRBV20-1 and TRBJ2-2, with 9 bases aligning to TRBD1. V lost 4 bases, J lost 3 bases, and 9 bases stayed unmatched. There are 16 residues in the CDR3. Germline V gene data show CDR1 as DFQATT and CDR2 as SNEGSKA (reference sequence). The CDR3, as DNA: TGCAGTGCTACGCACCCGGGACAGGGAGACACCGGGGAGCTGTTTTTT. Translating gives CSATHPGQGDTGELFF.

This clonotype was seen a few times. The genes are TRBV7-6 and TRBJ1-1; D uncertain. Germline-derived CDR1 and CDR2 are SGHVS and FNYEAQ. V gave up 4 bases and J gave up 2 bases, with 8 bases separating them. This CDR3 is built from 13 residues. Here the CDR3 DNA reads TGTGCCAGCAGCTCTGAAGCAAACACTGAAGCTTTCTTT. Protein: CASSSEANTEAFF.

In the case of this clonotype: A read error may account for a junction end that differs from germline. The CDR3 sequence is CSVEAGESCEQYF. Written as DNA, the CDR3 is TGCAGCGTTGAGGCCGGGGAGTCCTGCGAGCAGTACTTC. V is TRBV29-1 and J is TRBJ2-7; the D gene is possibly TRBD2 (5 bases). The germline gives CDR1 SQVTM, CDR2 ANQGSEA. This CDR3 spans 13 amino acids.

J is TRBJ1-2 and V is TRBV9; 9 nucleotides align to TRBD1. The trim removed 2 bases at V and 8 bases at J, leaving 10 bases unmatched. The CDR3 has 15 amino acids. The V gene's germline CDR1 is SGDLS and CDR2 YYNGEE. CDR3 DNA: TGTGCCAGCAGCGTCTTACAGGGGGCGATAGGAGGCTACACCTTC. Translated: CASSVLQGAIGGYTF.

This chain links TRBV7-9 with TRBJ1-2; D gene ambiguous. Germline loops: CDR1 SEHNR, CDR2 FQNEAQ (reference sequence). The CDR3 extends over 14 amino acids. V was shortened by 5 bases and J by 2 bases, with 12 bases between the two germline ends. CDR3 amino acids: CASSLSPDNYGYTF. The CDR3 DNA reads TGTGCCAGCAGCCTAAGCCCGGACAACTATGGCTACACCTTC. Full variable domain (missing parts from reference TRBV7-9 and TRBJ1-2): DTGVSQNPRHKITKRGQNVTFRCDPISEHNRLYWYRQTLGQGPEFLTYFQNEAQLEKSRLLSDRFSAERPKGSFSTLEIQRTEQGDSAMYLCASSLSPDNYGYTFGSGTRLTVV.

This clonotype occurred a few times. DNA for the CDR3: TGTGCCAGCAGCCGGTTCGGGCAGGATTCACCCCTCCACTTT. Its protein product is CASSRFGQDSPLHF. The chain has TRBV3-1 and TRBJ1-6; no firm D call. The CDR3 is 14 amino acids. Between the trimmed V and J ends, which lost 4 bases and 8 bases, there was a span of 12 bases. Looked up from germline, CDR1 is LGHDT and CDR2 is YNNKEL (reference sequence).

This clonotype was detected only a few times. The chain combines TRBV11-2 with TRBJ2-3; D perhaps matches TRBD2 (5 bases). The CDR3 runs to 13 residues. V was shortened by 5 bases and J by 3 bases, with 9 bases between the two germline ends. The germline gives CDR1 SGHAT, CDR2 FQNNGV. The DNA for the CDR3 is TGTGCCAGCAGCCGCGGACTTACAGATACGCAGTATTTT. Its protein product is CASSRGLTDTQYF. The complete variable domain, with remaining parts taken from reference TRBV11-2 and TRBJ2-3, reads EAGVAQSPRYKIIEKRQSVAFWCNPISGHATLYWYQQILGQGPKLLIQFQNNGVVDDSQLPKDRFSAERLKGVDSTLKIQPAKLEDSAVYLCASSRGLTDTQYFGPGTRLTVL.

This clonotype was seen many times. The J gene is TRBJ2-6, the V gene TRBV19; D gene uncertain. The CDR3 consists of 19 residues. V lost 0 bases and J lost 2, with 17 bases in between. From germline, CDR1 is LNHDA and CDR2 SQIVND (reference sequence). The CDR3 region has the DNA TGTGCCAGTAGTATAGATGGGATCGGCGGTTCTACTGGGGCCAACGTCCTGACTTTC. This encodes CASSIDGIGGSTGANVLTF.

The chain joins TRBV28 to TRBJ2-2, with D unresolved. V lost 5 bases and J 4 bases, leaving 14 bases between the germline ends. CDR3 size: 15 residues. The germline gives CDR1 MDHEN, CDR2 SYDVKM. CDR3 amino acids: CASSLPGTSTGELFF. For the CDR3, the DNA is TGTGCCAGCAGTCTCCCCGGCACCTCCACCGGGGAGCTGTTTTTT.

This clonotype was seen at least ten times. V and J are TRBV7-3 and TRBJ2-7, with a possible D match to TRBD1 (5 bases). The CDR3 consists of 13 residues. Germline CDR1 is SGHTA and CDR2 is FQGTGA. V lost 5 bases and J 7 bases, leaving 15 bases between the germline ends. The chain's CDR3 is CASSADSSREQYF. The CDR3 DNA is TGTGCCAGCAGCGCCGACAGCTCCAGGGAGCAGTACTTC.

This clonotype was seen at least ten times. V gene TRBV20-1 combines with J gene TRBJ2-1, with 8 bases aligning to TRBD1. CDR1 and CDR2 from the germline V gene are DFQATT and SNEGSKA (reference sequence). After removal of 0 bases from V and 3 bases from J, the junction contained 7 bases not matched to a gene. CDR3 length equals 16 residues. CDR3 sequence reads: CSARDPGTGDYNEQFF. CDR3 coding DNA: TGCAGTGCTAGAGATCCCGGGACAGGAGACTACAATGAGCAGTTCTTC.

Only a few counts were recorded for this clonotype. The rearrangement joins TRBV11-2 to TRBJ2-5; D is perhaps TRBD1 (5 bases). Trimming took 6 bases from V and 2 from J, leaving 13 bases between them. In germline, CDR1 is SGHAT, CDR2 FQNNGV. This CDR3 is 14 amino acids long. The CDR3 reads CASREQQAQETQYF. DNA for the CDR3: TGTGCCAGCAGAGAGCAACAGGCTCAAGAGACCCAGTACTTC.

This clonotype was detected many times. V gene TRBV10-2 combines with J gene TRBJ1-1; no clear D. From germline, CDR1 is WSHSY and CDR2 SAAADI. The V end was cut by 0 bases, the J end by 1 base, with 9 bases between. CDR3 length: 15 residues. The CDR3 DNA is TGCGCCAGCAGTGAGTCCCGGGGTTGGAACACTGAAGCTTTCTTT. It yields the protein CASSESRGWNTEAFF.

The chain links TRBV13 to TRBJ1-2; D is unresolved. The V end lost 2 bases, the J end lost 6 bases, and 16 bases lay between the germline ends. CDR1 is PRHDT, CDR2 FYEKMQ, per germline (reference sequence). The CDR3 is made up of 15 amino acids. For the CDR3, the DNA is TGTGCCAGCAGCTTAATGGGCTACAGTAAAGATGGCTACACCTTC. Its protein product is CASSLMGYSKDGYTF.

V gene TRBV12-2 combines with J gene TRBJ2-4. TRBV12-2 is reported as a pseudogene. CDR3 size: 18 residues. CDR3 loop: CASRLLRKRHPAKNIQYF. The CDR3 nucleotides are TGTGCAAGTCGCTTATTACGAAAAAGACACCCAGCCAAAAACATTCAGTACTTC.